What follows describes a single T cell receptor beta chain. The data are from a study of technical replicates of blood from several donors. Profiling relied on immunoSEQ multiplex PCR, and the TCRdb table lists in-frame clones only, not all of them. The sample records 55,000 to 75,000 clones, roughly 91% being singletons. The length of the CDR3 is 15 residues. Germline V lookup: CDR1 SGHTA, CDR2 FQGNSA. V lost 7 bases and J lost 3, with 18 bases in between. The chain links TRBV7-2 to TRBJ2-5, with D tentatively TRBD1 (6 bases). The sequenced sample consisted of PBMCs. The receptor was isolated from a human donor in good health. Some clones in this sample may be carry-over from other donors' samples. CDR3 protein: CASNSYGGGKETQYF. The CDR3 nucleotides are TGTGCCAGCAACTCGTATGGTGGGGGCAAAGAGACCCAGTACTTC.